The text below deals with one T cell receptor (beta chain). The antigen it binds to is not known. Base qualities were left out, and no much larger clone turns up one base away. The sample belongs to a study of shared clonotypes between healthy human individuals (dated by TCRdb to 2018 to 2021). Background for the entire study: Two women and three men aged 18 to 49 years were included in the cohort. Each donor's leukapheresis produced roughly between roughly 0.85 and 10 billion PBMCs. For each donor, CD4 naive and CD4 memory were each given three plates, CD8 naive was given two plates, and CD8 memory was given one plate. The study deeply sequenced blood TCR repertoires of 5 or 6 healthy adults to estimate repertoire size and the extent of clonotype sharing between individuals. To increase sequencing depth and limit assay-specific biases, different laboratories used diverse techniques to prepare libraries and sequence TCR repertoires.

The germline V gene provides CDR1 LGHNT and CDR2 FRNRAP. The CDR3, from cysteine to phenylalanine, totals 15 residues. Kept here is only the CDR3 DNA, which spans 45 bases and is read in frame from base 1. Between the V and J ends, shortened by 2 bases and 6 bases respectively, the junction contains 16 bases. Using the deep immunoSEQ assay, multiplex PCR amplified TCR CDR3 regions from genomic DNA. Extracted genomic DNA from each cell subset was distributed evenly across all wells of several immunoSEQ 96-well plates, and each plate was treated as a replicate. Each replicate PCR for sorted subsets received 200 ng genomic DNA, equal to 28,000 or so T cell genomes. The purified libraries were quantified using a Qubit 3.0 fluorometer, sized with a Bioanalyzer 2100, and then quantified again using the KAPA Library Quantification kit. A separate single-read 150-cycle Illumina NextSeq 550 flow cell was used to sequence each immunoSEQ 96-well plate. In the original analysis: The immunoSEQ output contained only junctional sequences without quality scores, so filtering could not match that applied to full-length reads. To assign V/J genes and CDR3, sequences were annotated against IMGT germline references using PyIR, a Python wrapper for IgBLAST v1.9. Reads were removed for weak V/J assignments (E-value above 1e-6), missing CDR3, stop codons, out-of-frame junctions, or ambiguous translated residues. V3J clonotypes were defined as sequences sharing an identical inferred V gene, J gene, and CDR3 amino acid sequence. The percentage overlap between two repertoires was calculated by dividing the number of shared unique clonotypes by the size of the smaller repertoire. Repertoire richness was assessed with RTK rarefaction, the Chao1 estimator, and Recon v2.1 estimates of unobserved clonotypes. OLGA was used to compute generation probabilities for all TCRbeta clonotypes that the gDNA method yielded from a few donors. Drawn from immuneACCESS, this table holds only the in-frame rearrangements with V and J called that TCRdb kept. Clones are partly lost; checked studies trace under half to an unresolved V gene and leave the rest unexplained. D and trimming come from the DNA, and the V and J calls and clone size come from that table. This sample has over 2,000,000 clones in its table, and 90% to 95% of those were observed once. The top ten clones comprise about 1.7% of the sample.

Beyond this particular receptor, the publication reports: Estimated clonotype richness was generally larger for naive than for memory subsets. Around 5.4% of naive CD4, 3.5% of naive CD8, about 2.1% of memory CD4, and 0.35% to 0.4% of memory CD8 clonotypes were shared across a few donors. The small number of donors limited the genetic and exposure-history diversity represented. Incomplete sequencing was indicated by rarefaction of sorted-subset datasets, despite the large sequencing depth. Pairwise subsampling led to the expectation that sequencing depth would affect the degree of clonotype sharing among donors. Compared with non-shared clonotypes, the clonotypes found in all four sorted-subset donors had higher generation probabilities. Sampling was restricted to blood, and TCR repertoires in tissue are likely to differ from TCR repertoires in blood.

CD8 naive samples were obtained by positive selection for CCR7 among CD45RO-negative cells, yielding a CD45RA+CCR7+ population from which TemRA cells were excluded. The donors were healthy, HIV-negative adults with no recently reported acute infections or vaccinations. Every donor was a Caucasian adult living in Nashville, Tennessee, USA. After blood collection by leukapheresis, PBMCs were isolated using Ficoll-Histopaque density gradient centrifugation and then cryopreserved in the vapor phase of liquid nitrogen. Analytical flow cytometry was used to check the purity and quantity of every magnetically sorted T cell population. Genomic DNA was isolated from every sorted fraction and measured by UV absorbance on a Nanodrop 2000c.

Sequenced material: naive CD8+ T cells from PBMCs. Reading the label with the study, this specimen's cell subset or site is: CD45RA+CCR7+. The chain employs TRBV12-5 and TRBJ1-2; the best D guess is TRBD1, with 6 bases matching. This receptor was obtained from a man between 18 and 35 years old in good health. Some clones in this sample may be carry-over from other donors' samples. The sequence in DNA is TGTGCTAGTGGTTTGTCCGAGAGACAGGCCGATGGCTACACCTTC. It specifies CASGLSERQADGYTF.